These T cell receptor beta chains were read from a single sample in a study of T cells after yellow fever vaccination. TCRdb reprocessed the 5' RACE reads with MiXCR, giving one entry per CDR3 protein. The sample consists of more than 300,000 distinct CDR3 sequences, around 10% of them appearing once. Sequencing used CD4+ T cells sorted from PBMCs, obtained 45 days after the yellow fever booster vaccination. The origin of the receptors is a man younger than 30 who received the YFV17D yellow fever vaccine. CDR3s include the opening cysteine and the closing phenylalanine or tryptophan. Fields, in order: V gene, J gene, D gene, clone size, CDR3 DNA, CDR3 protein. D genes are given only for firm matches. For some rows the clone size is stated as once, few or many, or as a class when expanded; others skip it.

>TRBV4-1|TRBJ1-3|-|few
TGCGCCAGCAGCGCGGACACGGGAAACACCATATATTTT
CASSADTGNTIYF
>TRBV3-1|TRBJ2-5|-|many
TGTGCCAGCAGCCAAGATCTGGAGACCCAGTACTTC
CASSQDLETQYF
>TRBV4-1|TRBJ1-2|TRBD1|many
TGCGCCAGCAGCCAAGAACCAGGGGGGGGCTACACCTTC
CASSQEPGGGYTF
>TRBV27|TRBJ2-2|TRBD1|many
TGTGCCAGCAACCGACAGGGGGAAACCGGGGAGCTGTTTTTT
CASNRQGETGELFF
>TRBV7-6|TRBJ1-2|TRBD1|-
TGTGCCAGCAGCTTAGCCAGGGGGCTAGGTGGCTACACCTTC
CASSLARGLGGYTF
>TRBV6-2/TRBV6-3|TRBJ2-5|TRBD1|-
TGTGCCAGCAGTCTGGACAGGTACTACCAGTACTTC
CASSLDRYYQYF
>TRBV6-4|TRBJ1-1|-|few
TGTGCCAGCAGTGACCGGGGGGACACTGAAGCTTTCTTT
CASSDRGDTEAFF
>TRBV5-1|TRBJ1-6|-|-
TGCGCCAGCAGCTTGGGGCTAGGGTTCGATAATTCACCCCTCCACTTT
CASSLGLGFDNSPLHF
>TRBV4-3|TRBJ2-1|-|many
TGCGCCAGCAGCCAACCCCCCCACCCGGGACCTTATGATGAGCAGTTCTTC
CASSQPPHPGPYDEQFF
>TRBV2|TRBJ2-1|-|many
TGTGCCAGCCACGGAGATGGCGATGAGCAGTTCTTC
CASHGDGDEQFF
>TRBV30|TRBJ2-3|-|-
TGTGCCTGGAGTGTATTTGCCCGACGGGGGCAGACAGATACGCAGTATTTT
CAWSVFARRGQTDTQYF
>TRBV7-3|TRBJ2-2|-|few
TGTGCCAGCAGCTTAAACGGGGGCACCGGGGAGCTGTTTTTT
CASSLNGGTGELFF
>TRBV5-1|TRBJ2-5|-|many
TGCGCCAGCAGCTTGGGCAACGGACAAGAGACCCAGTACTTC
CASSLGNGQETQYF
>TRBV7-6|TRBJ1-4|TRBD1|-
TGTGCCAGCAGCGGCAGGGGGGGGCTCAATGAAAAACTGTTTTTT
CASSGRGGLNEKLFF
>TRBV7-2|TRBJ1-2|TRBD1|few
TGTGCCAGCAGCTTAGAAGGGACAGGGGCGCACCCGGGTGGCTACACCTTC
CASSLEGTGAHPGGYTF
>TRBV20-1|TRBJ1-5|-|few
TGCAGTGCTAGCCTCCCCGGAGATAGCAATCAGCCCCAGCATTTT
CSASLPGDSNQPQHF
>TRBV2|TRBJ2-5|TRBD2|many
TGTGCCAGCAGTGAAGGCCTGCTAGCGGCTGGAAAGACCCAGTACTTC
CASSEGLLAAGKTQYF
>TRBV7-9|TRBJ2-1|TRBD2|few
TGTGCCAGCAGCTTTTCGGGGGGGCCTTATGAGCAGTTCTTC
CASSFSGGPYEQFF
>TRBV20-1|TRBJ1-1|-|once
TGCAGTGCTAGGCGGAGGAACGTGAACACTGAAGCTTTCTTT
CSARRRNVNTEAFF
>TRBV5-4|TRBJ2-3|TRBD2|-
TGTGCCAGCAGCTTTAGTCGGGGGGGTAGCACAGATACGCAGTATTTT
CASSFSRGGSTDTQYF
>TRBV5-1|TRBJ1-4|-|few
TGCGCCAGCAGCTTCGGGGAAGGCACTAATGAAAAACTGTTTTTT
CASSFGEGTNEKLFF
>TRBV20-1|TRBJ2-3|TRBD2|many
TGCAGTGCCGAGTCTAGCGGGGGCGCAGATACGCAGTATTTT
CSAESSGGADTQYF
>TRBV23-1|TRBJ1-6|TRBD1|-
TGCGCCAGCAGTCACAGGGGGCTGGGGAATTCACCCCTCCACTTT
CASSHRGLGNSPLHF
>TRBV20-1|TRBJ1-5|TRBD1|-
TGCAGTGCTAAGACCGGGACAGGGGATCAGCCCCAGCATTTT
CSAKTGTGDQPQHF
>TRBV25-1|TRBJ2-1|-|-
TGTGCCAGCAGTGAACGGGGCAAACCCAATGAGCAGTTCTTC
CASSERGKPNEQFF
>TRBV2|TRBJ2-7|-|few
TGTGCCAGCAGTGCCCAGGGTAGCTCCTACGAGCAGTACTTC
CASSAQGSSYEQYF
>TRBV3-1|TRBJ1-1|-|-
TGTGCCAGCAGCCAACGGCTTGGGAACACTGAAGCTTTCTTT
CASSQRLGNTEAFF
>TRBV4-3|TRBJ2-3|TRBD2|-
TGCGCCAGCAGCCAAGCAACTAGCGGGGGAACAGATACGCAGTATTTT
CASSQATSGGTDTQYF
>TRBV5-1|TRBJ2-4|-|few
TGCGCCAGCAGCCAACCCGACAAGGCCAAAAACATTCAGTACTTC
CASSQPDKAKNIQYF
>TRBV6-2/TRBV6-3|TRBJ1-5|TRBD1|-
TGTGCCAGCAGTTACACCGGGACAGGGGGCAGTCAGCCCCAGCATTTT
CASSYTGTGGSQPQHF
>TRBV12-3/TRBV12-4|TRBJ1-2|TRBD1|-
TGTGCCACCCAAGTGGACAGGGGGACGTATGGCTACACCTTC
CATQVDRGTYGYTF
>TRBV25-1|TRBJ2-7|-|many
TGTGCCAGCAGTGGATATGGGAGGTACGAGCAGTACTTC
CASSGYGRYEQYF
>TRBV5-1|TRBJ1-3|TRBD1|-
TGCGCCAGCAGCTTGGGACAGGGTGGAGACACCATATATTTT
CASSLGQGGDTIYF
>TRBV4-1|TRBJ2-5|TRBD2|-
TGCGCCAGCAGCCAAGGCGTCCTAGCGGGGCGGCAAGAGACCCAGTACTTC
CASSQGVLAGRQETQYF
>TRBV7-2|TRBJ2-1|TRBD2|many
TGTGCCAGCAGCTCTAGCGGGGGGGCCCTTGTGAGCGGGCAGTTCTTC
CASSSSGGALVSGQFF
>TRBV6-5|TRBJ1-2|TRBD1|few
TGTGCCAGCAGTTACGCCGGGACAGGGGTCCTGGGGGGATATGGCTACACCTTC
CASSYAGTGVLGGYGYTF
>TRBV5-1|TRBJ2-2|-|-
TGCGCCAGCAGCTTGTGGACAGAGAACACCGGGGAGCTGTTTTTT
CASSLWTENTGELFF
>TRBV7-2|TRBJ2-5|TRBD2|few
TGTGCCAGCAGCCACCAGAGAGGTTTTAGCGGGGGGATACAAGAGACCCAGTACTTC
CASSHQRGFSGGIQETQYF
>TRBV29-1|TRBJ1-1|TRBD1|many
TGCAGCGTTGTACTTCTACAGGGGGCCACTGAAGCTTTCTTT
CSVVLLQGATEAFF
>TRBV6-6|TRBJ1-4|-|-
TGTGCCAGCAGTTACTTTGAAGTTGCTAATGAAAAACTGTTTTTT
CASSYFEVANEKLFF
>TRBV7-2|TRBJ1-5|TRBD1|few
TGTGCCAGCAGCCCAGTTTCCGGGACAGTCTTTCAGCCCCAGCATTTT
CASSPVSGTVFQPQHF
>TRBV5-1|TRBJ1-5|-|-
TGCGCCAGCAGCTTGGCGGGCAGGGGCAATCAGCCCCAGCATTTT
CASSLAGRGNQPQHF
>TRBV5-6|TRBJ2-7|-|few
TGTGCCAGCCGAATAGCCGGGACTCCCGGCGAGCAGTACTTC
CASRIAGTPGEQYF
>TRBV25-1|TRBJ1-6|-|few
TGTGCCAGCAGCCCGTCGGCTGGAGTTAATTCACCCCTCCACTTT
CASSPSAGVNSPLHF
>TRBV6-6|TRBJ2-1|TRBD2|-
TGTGCCAGCACCTCCTTCCGGGGGGGCATTGAGCAGTTCTTC
CASTSFRGGIEQFF
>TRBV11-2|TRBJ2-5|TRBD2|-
TGTGCCAGCAGCTTAACTATATCACCGGGACTACTCCAAGAGACCCAGTACTTC
CASSLTISPGLLQETQYF
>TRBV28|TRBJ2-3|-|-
TGTGCCAGCAGTTTTAACAGGCCCACAGATACGCAGTATTTT
CASSFNRPTDTQYF
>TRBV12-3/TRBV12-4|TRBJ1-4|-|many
TGTGCCAGCAGTTTAAACGGGGGCATGGGAGAAAAACTGTTTTTT
CASSLNGGMGEKLFF
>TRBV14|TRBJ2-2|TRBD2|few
TGTGCCAGCAGGCCGCGGGGGACGAGCACCGGGGAGCTGTTTTTT
CASRPRGTSTGELFF